This TCR beta chain was identified in a study of T cell responses to AZD1222 COVID-19 vaccine. Remarks on this clone: Its antigen is unknown.

Sequencing was performed with immunoSEQ multiplex PCR; in TCRdb, only in-frame clones are kept and a portion is missing. The repertoire has more than 95,000 clones, about 89% of them found once; the top ten carry more than 4%. Overall study results and limits: Increased Spike-specific TCR breadth and depth were observed after two AZD1222 doses. Repertoires were obtained solely post-peak T cell response. Baseline testing showed seropositivity in only six or seven AZD1222 recipients.

The length of the CDR3 is 15 residues. Germline V CDR1 and CDR2: SGHNT, YYREEE (reference sequence). Trimming took 10 bases from V and 6 from J; bases not matched to a gene: 14. V gene TRBV5-4 combines with J gene TRBJ2-3; 10 bases are a match to TRBD2. This receptor was obtained from an adult in good health. Sequencing used peripheral blood, obtained on day 0 of AZD1222 vaccination. CDR3 DNA sequence: TGTGCCGGATCGCGAGCGGGGGGGCCGTCGGATACGCAGTATTTT. It yields the protein CAGSRAGGPSDTQYF.